The 27 T cell receptor beta chains below come from one sample, sequenced in a study of blood T cell repertoires in COVID-19. Measured with immunoSEQ multiplex PCR; TCRdb has only the in-frame clones, and not every one. This table holds 65,000 to 75,000 clones, 87% found once. Source material: peripheral blood. The receptors come from a woman aged 80 or over with active or convalescent COVID-19.

This clone came up once. The chain recombines TRBV3-1 (or the pseudogene TRBV3-2) with TRBJ2-5, with a tentative D call TRBD2 (5 bases). Trimming removed 3 bases from V and 7 bases from J, with 15 bases in between. There are 14 residues in the CDR3. Germline CDR1 is LGHDT and CDR2 is YNNKEL (reference sequence). Here the CDR3 DNA reads TGTGCCAGCAGCCATTTGGGAGAGCTTGGGACCCAGTACTTC. Translating it yields CASSHLGELGTQYF.

This chain uses TRBV20-1 with TRBJ2-1, with D perhaps TRBD2 (5 bases). V was pared by 3 bases and J by 6 bases, with 12 bases between. The length of the CDR3 is 13 residues. Germline CDR1 and CDR2: DFQATT and SNEGSKA (reference sequence). The chain's CDR3 is CSASLTTGNEQFF. The CDR3 DNA reads as TGCAGTGCTAGTTTGACTACGGGCAATGAGCAGTTCTTC.

The rearrangement links TRBV6-5 to TRBJ1-5; tentative D call: TRBD1 (5 bases). Germline V lookup: CDR1 MNHEY, CDR2 SVGAGI. The ends were cut back, 6 bases at V and 0 bases at J, with 9 bases in the middle. The CDR3 runs 14 residues. The CDR3 coding sequence is TGTGCCAGCAGCTCGGGGGGTAGCAATCAGCCCCAGCATTTT. Its translation: CASSSGGSNQPQHF.

The rearrangement links TRBV7-2 to TRBJ1-4; D might be TRBD1 (5 bases). CDR1 is SGHTA, CDR2 FQGNSA, per germline. Trimming pared 1 base from V and 6 bases from J, leaving 12 bases between. The CDR3 is made up of 15 amino acids. CDR3 DNA sequence: TGTGCCAGCAGCTTAGATAGGGGCTGGGATGAAAAACTGTTTTTT. This gives the protein CASSLDRGWDEKLFF.

V and J are TRBV29-1 and TRBJ1-2; possible D gene TRBD1, 5 bases. CDR1 is SQVTM and CDR2 is ANQGSEA in the germline V gene. V dropped 3 bases and J dropped 10 bases, with 15 bases sitting between them. The CDR3 runs to 12 residues. The CDR3 loop reads CSVEVQGAPYTF. CDR3 coding DNA: TGCAGCGTTGAGGTCCAGGGTGCACCCTACACCTTC.

The chain joins TRBV21-1 to TRBJ1-1; the D call TRBD1 from the table was never checked on the DNA. TRBV21-1 is tagged as a pseudogene. The CDR3 totals 17 residues. The CDR3 DNA follows: TGTGCCAGCAGCAAAAAAGTGGCAGGGGGATGGATCACTGAAGCTTTCTTT. This encodes CASSKKVAGGWITEAFF.

J is TRBJ2-5 and V is TRBV7-2; D may be TRBD2 (5 bases). Trimming took 5 bases from V and 2 from J, leaving 15 bases between them. Germline CDR1 and CDR2: SGHTA and FQGNSA. The CDR3 totals 15 residues. For the CDR3, the DNA is TGTGCCAGCAGCCCCGGGATCCGTGGTCAAGAGACCCAGTACTTC. Translation: CASSPGIRGQETQYF.

This chain connects TRBV13 to TRBJ2-5; a possible D gene is TRBD2 (5 bases). Germline CDR1 PRHDT, CDR2 FYEKMQ (reference sequence). This CDR3 has 15 residues. Trimming took off 4 bases at V and 5 bases at J, with 17 bases between the two ends. CDR3 residues: CASSSRLTRDETQYF. The CDR3 DNA is TGTGCCAGCAGCTCGAGGCTCACGAGGGATGAGACCCAGTACTTC.

Only a few counts were recorded for this clone. The gene calls are TRBV11-3 and TRBJ1-1; tentatively, D is TRBD1 (5 bases). In germline, CDR1 is SGHNT, CDR2 YENEEA. V gave up 3 bases and J gave up 3 bases, with 8 bases separating them. This CDR3 comprises 13 residues. The CDR3 loop reads CASSFGGYTEAFF. DNA for the CDR3: TGTGCCAGCAGCTTCGGGGGATACACTGAAGCTTTCTTT.

V gene TRBV30 combines with J gene TRBJ1-2; 9 nucleotides align to TRBD1. CDR1 and CDR2 from the germline V gene are GTSNPN and SVGIG (reference sequence). There are 12 residues in the CDR3. V trimming: 8 bases; J trimming: 2 bases; junction bases outside the gene matches: 3. The CDR3 reads CAGGQGNYGYTF. CDR3 sequence (DNA): TGTGCCGGAGGACAGGGGAACTATGGCTACACCTTC.

The gene calls are TRBV7-9 and TRBJ1-3, with TRBD1 matching 7 bases. Looked up from germline, CDR1 is SEHNR and CDR2 is FQNEAQ (reference sequence). The CDR3 covers 17 residues. Losses at the gene ends were 5 bases for V and 2 bases for J; bases not matched to a gene: 12. CDR3 amino acids: CASSPTQLTGPGNTIYF. The CDR3 region has the DNA TGTGCCAGCAGCCCCACCCAACTGACAGGGCCTGGAAACACCATATATTTT.

This clone was picked up one time. An end of the junction does not agree with germline; a read error may underlie this. The chain is built from TRBV3-1 (or the pseudogene TRBV3-2) and TRBJ2-7; 7 bases fit TRBD1. Germline loops: CDR1 LGHDT, CDR2 YNNKEL (reference sequence). This CDR3 is 15 amino acids long. CDR3 nucleotide sequence: TGTGCCAGCAGCCAAATGGGCAGGGGGTCCTCCGAGCAGTACTTC. Protein: CASSQMGRGSSEQYF.

The DNA for the CDR3 is TGTGCCAGTAGTATTGGTGGGACAGGGAATCAGCCCCAGCATTTT. As protein: CASSIGGTGNQPQHF. The chain links TRBV19 to TRBJ1-5; TRBD1 aligns across 9 bases. Germline V CDR1 and CDR2: LNHDA, SQIVND (reference sequence). With V trimmed by 3 bases and J by 4 bases, 4 bases remained unmatched. CDR3 length: 15 amino acids.

The V call is TRBV7-9, the J call TRBJ2-5; maybe TRBD1 (7 bases). V was cut by 5 bases and J by 2 bases, with 18 bases left in between. CDR3 length equals 16 residues. Germline V gene lookup returns CDR1 SEHNR and CDR2 FQNEAQ (reference sequence). CDR3 residues: CASSPPGDSIQETQYF. CDR3 nucleotides: TGTGCCAGCAGCCCCCCGGGGGACAGCATACAAGAGACCCAGTACTTC.

The chain recombines TRBV30 with TRBJ1-2, with unresolved D. The CDR3 contains 14 residues. The germline gives CDR1 GTSNPN, CDR2 SVGIG (reference sequence). With 2 bases removed from V and 1 base from J, the gap between germline ends came to 11 bases. The CDR3 protein is CAWSPPGINYGYTF. In DNA, the CDR3 is TGTGCCTGGAGTCCCCCGGGGATTAACTATGGCTACACCTTC.

The rearrangement joins TRBV19 to TRBJ1-5; 7 nucleotides agree with TRBD1. The CDR3 consists of 12 residues. Germline CDR1 LNHDA, CDR2 SQIVND (reference sequence). V shed 8 bases and J 4 bases; nucleotides not matched to a gene: 2. The CDR3 bases are TGTGCCAGTGGACAGGTTAATCAGCCCCAGCATTTT. This sequence encodes CASGQVNQPQHF. Filled out from reference TRBV19 and TRBJ1-5, the complete variable domain reads DGGITQSPKYLFRKEGQNVTLSCEQNLNHDAMYWYRQDPGQGLRLIYYSQIVNDFQKGDIAEGYSVSREKKESFPLTVTSAQKNPTAFYLCASGQVNQPQHFGDGTRLSIL.

This clone was detected only once. The chain carries TRBV5-1 and TRBJ2-5; TRBD1 might be the D (6 bases). Trimming cost V 2 bases and J 3 bases, with 11 bases left between them. The CDR3 runs 14 residues. Germline CDR1 is SGHRS and CDR2 is YFSETQ. This CDR3 is CASSLVAGEETQYF. The CDR3 coding sequence is TGCGCCAGCAGCTTAGTCGCAGGGGAAGAGACCCAGTACTTC.

J is TRBJ1-3 and V is TRBV6-5; 8 positions agree with TRBD1. From germline, CDR1 is MNHEY and CDR2 SVGAGI. This CDR3 has 15 amino acids. V dropped 6 bases and J dropped 1; count of bases not matched to a gene: 5. Here the CDR3 reads CASRTTGGSGNTIYF. In DNA, the CDR3 is TGTGCCAGCAGAACTACAGGGGGTTCTGGAAACACCATATATTTT.

The V gene is TRBV30, the J gene TRBJ1-6; D is undetermined. The germline V gene has CDR1 GTSNPN and CDR2 SVGIG (reference sequence). There are 16 residues in the CDR3. V lost 1 base to trimming and J lost 9 bases, with 19 bases between them. The CDR3 region has the DNA TGTGCCTGGAGTGCCGAGGGAGTAGGGCTAGGTTCACCCCTCCACTTT. Translation: CAWSAEGVGLGSPLHF.

V usage is TRBV18 and J usage is TRBJ1-5, with D possibly TRBD1 on 5 matching bases. CDR1 KGHSH and CDR2 LQKENI come from the germline V gene. The V end lost 6 bases, the J end lost 5 bases, and 11 bases lay between the germline ends. This CDR3 region has 13 residues. The CDR3 spells CASSLTGDQPQHF. CDR3 DNA: TGTGCCAGCTCCCTCACAGGAGATCAGCCCCAGCATTTT.

V and J are TRBV4-3 and TRBJ2-5; D gene unclear. Germline V CDR1 and CDR2: LGHNA, YSLEER. There are 15 residues in the CDR3. V was cut by 2 bases and J by 1 base, with 11 bases left in between. Here the CDR3 DNA reads TGCGCCAGCAGCCAACATTTAGCAGTCCAAGAGACCCAGTACTTC. This codes for CASSQHLAVQETQYF.

This sequence joins TRBV6-5 and TRBJ1-2, with 8 positions matching TRBD1. V was clipped by 6 bases and J by 8 bases; unmatched bases: 5. The V gene's germline CDR1 is MNHEY and CDR2 SVGAGI. CDR3 length equals 12 residues. The CDR3 DNA follows: TGTGCCAGCAGAGGACAGGGTATAGGCTACACCTTC. Translation: CASRGQGIGYTF.

This clone was picked up one time. The chain has TRBV19 and TRBJ1-4, with no clear D. V was trimmed by 5 bases and J by 0 bases, leaving 7 bases between them. The germline V gene encodes CDR1 LNHDA and CDR2 SQIVND (reference sequence). CDR3 length: 14 residues. The CDR3 bases are TGTGCCAGTAGTTGGGCAGCAACTAATGAAAAACTGTTTTTT. It is translated as CASSWAATNEKLFF.

The chain is built from TRBV11-2 and TRBJ1-5; the match to TRBD1 covers 8 bases. The V and J ends lost 3 bases and 5 bases, in that order; junction bases with no gene match: 3. Germline V CDR1 and CDR2: SGHAT, FQNNGV. The CDR3 length is 14 residues. In nucleotides, the CDR3 is TGTGCCAGCAGCTTCGGGACAGGCGATCAGCCCCAGCATTTT. Translating it yields CASSFGTGDQPQHF.

The chain is built from TRBV28 and TRBJ2-7; 8 bases agree with TRBD1. J lost 4 bases, V lost 6 bases, and 5 bases had no gene match. This CDR3 comprises 13 residues. CDR1 and CDR2 (germline): MDHEN, SYDVKM. CDR3 coding DNA: TGTGCCAGCAGAACGACAGGGGTTTACGAGCAGTACTTC. This gives the protein CASRTTGVYEQYF.

V is TRBV21-1 and J is TRBJ2-5; the table's D call, TRBD1, was not checked against the DNA. TRBV21-1 is a documented pseudogene. The CDR3 has 14 residues. The DNA of the CDR3 is TGTGCCAGCAGCAAAGGTCACAGGGAAGAGACCCAGTACTTC. It codes for CASSKGHREETQYF.

The gene calls are TRBV7-6 and TRBJ2-2; TRBD2 agrees at 12 bases. V was clipped by 4 bases and J by 4 bases; unmatched bases: 7. The CDR3 runs 17 residues. Germline CDR1 and CDR2: SGHVS and FNYEAQ. The CDR3 is CASSSLAGGPRTGELFF. The CDR3 nucleotides read TGTGCCAGCAGCTCCCTAGCGGGGGGGCCGCGCACCGGGGAGCTGTTTTTT.